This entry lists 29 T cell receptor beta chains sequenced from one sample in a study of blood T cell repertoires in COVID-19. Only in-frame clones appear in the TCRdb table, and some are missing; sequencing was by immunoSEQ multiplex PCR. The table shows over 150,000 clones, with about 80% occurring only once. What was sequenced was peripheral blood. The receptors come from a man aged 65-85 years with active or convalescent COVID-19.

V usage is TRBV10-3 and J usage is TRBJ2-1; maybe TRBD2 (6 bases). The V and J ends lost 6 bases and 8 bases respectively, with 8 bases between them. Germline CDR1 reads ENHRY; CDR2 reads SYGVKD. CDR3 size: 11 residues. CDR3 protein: CAIRGGDEQFF. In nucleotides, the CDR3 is TGTGCCATCAGGGGCGGGGATGAGCAGTTCTTC.

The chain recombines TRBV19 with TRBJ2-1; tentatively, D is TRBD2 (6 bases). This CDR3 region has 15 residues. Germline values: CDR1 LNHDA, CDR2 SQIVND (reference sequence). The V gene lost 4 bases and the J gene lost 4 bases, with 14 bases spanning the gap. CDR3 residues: CASSTPGLAYNEQFF. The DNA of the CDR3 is TGTGCCAGTAGTACACCGGGACTTGCTTACAATGAGCAGTTCTTC.

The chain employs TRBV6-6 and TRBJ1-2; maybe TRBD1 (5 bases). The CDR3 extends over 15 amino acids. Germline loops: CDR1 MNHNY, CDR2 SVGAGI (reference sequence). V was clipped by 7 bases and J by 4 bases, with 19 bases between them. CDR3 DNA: TGTGCCAGCACCTCCGGGGGGGAGAGAATCTATGGCTACACCTTC. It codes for CASTSGGERIYGYTF.

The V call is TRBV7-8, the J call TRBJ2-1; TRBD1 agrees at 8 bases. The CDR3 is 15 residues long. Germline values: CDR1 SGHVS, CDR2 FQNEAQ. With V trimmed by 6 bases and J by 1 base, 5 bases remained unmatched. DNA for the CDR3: TGTGCCAGCAGACCAGACAGGGGTTCCTACAATGAGCAGTTCTTC. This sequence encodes CASRPDRGSYNEQFF.

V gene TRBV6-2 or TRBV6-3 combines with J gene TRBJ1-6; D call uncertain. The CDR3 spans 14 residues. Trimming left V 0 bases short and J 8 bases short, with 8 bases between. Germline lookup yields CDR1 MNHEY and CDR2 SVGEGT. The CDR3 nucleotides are TGTGCCAGCAGTTACTCGCCAGGTGATTCACCCCTCCACTTT. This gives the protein CASSYSPGDSPLHF.

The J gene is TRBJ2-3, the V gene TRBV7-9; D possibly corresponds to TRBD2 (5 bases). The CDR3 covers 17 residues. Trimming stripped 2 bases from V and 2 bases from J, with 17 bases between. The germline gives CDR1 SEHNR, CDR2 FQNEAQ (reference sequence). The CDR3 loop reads CASSLPERVIFTDTQYF. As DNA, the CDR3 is TGTGCCAGCAGCTTACCAGAGAGGGTCATCTTCACAGATACGCAGTATTTT.

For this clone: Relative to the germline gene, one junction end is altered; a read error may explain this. DNA for the CDR3: TGTGCCGCCCGTGGGGGGGCCTACGAGCAGTACTTC. Protein sequence: CAARGGAYEQYF. The V call is TRBV29-1, the J call TRBJ2-7; TRBD2 agrees at 7 bases. CDR1 and CDR2 (germline): SQVTM, ANQGSEA. The CDR3 runs 12 residues.

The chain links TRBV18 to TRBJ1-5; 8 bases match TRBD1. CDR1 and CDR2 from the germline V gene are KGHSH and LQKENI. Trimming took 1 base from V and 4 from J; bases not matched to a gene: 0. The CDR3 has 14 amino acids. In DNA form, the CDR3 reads TGTGCCAGCTCACCACGGACAGGGAATCAGCCCCAGCATTTT. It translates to CASSPRTGNQPQHF. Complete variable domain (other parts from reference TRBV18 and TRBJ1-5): NAGVMQNPRHLVRRRGQEARLRCSPMKGHSHVYWYRQLPEEGLKFMVYLQKENIIDESGMPKERFSAEFPKEGPSILRIQQVVRGDSAAYFCASSPRTGNQPQHFGDGTRLSIL.

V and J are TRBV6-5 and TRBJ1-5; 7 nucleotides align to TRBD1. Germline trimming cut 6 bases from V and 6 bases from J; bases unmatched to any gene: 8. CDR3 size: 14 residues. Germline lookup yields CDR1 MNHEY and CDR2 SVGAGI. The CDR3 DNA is TGTGCCAGCAGCCTAACAGGGGTGGGTCAGCCCCAGCATTTT. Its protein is CASSLTGVGQPQHF.

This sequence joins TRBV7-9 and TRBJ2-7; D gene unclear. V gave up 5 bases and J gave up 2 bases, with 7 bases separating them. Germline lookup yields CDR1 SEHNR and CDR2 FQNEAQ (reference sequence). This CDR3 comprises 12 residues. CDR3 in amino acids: CASSTDPYEQYF. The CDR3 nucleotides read TGTGCCAGCAGCACAGACCCCTACGAGCAGTACTTC.

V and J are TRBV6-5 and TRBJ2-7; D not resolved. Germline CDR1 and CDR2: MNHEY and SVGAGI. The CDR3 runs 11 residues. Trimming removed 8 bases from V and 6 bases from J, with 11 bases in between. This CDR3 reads CASGRGREQYF. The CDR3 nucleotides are TGTGCCAGCGGCAGAGGCCGCGAGCAGTACTTC.

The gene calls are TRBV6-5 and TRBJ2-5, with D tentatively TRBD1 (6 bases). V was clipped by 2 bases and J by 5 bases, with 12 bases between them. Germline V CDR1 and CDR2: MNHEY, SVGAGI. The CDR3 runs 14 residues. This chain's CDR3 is CASSYGTSTETQYF. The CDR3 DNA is TGTGCCAGCAGTTACGGGACATCGACGGAGACCCAGTACTTC.

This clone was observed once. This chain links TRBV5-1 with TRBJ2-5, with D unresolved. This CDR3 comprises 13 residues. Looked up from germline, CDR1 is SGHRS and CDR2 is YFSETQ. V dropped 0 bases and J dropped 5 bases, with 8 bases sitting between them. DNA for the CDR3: TGCGCCAGCAGCTTGGTAGTATTGGAGACCCAGTACTTC. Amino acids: CASSLVVLETQYF. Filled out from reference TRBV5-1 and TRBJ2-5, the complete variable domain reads KAGVTQTPRYLIKTRGQQVTLSCSPISGHRSVSWYQQTPGQGLQFLFEYFSETQRNKGNFPGRFSGRQFSNSRSEMNVSTLELGDSALYLCASSLVVLETQYFGPGTRLLVL.

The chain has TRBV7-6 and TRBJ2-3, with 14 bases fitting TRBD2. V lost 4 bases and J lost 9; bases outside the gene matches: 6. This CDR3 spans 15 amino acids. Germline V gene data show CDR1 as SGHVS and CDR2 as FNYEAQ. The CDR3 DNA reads TGTGCCAGCAGCTCAGGGACTAGCGGGGGCACGACGCAGTATTTT. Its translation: CASSSGTSGGTTQYF.

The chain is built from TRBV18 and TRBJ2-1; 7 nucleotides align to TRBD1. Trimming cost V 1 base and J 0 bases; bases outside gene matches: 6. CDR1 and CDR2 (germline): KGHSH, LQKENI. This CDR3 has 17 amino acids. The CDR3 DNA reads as TGTGCCAGCTCACCACTGCTACAGGGGAGCTCCTACAATGAGCAGTTCTTC. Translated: CASSPLLQGSSYNEQFF.

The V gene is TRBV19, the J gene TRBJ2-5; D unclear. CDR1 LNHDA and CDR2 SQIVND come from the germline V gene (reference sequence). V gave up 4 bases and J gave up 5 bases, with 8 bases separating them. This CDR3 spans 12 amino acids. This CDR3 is CASSTDEETQYF. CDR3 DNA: TGTGCCAGTAGTACCGATGAGGAGACCCAGTACTTC.

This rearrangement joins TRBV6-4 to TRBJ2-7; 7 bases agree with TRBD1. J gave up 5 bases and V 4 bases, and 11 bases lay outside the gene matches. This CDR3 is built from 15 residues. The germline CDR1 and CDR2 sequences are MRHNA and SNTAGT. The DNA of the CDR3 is TGTGCCAGCAGTGCGTCAGACAGGGCCTCGGACGAGCAGTACTTC. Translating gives CASSASDRASDEQYF.

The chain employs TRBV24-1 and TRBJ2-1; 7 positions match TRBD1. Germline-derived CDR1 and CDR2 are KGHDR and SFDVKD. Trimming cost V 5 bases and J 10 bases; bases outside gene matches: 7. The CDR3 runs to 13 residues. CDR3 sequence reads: CATSGTGPREQFF. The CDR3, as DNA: TGTGCCACCAGTGGGACAGGTCCAAGGGAGCAGTTCTTC.

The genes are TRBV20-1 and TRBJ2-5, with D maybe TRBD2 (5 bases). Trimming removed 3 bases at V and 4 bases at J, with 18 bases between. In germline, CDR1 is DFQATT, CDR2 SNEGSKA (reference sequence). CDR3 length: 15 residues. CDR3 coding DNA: TGCAGTGCTAGTGTAGGCGGGCGTCTCGGAGAGACCCAGTACTTC. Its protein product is CSASVGGRLGETQYF.

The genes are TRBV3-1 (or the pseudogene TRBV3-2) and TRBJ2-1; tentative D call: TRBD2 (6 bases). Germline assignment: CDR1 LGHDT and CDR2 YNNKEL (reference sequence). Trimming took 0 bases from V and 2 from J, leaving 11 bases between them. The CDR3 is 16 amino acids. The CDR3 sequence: CASSQDAGPPYNEQFF. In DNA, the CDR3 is TGTGCCAGCAGCCAAGATGCGGGGCCCCCCTACAATGAGCAGTTCTTC.

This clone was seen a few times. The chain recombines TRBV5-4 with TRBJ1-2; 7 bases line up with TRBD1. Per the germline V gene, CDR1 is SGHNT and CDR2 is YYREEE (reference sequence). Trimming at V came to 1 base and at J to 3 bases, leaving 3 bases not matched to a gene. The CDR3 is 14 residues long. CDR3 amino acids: CASSLRQGDYGYTF. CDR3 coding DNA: TGTGCCAGCAGCTTGAGGCAGGGGGACTATGGCTACACCTTC.

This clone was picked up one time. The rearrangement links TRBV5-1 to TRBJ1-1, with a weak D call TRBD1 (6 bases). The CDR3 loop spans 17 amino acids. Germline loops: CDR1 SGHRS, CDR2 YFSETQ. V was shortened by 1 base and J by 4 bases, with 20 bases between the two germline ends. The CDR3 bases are TGCGCCAGCAGCTTGCTAGCTATTCAGGGGCGGGCCACTGAAGCTTTCTTT. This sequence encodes CASSLLAIQGRATEAFF.

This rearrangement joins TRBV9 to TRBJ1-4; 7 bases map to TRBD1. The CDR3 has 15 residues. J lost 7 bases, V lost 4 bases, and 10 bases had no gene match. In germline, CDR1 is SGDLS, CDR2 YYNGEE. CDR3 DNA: TGTGCCAGCAGCCCCCGCCAGGGGGGAGGTGAAAAACTGTTTTTT. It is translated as CASSPRQGGGEKLFF.

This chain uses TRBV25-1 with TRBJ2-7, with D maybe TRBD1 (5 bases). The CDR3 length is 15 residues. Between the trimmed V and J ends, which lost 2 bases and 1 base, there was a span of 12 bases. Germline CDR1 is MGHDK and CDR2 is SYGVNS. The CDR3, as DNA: TGTGCCAGCAGTGAACACGACAGTAGGTCCTACGAGCAGTACTTC. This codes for CASSEHDSRSYEQYF.

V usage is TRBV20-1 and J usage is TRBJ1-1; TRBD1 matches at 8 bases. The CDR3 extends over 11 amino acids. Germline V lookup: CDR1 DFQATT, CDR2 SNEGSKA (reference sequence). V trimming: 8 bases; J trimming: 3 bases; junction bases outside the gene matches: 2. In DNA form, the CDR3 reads TGCAGTTTACAGGGGGACACTGAAGCTTTCTTT. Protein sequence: CSLQGDTEAFF.

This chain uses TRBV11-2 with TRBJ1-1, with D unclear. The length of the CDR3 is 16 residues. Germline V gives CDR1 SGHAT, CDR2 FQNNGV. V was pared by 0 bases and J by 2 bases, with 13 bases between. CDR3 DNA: TGTGCCAGCAGCTTAGAGGTCCTCAGGACTAACACTGAAGCTTTCTTT. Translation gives CASSLEVLRTNTEAFF.

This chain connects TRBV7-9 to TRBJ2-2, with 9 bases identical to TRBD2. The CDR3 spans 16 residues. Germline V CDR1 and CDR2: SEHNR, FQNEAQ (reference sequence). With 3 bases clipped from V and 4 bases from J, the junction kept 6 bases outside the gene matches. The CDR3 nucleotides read TGTGCCAGCAGCTTGTCTGGCGGGAGGGGCACCGGGGAGCTGTTTTTT. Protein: CASSLSGGRGTGELFF.

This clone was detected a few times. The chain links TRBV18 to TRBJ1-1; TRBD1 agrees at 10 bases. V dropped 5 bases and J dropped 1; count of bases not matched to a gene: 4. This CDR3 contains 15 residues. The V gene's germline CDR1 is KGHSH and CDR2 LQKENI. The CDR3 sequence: CASSERQGANTEAFF. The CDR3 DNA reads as TGTGCCAGCTCAGAACGACAGGGGGCGAACACTGAAGCTTTCTTT.

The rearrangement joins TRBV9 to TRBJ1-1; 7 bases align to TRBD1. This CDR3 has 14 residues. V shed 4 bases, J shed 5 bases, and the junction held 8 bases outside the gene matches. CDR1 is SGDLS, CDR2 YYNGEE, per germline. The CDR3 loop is CASSSWTGSTEAFF. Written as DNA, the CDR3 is TGTGCCAGCAGCTCATGGACAGGATCTACTGAAGCTTTCTTT. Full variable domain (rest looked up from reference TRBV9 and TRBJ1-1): DSGVTQTPKHLITATGQRVTLRCSPRSGDLSVYWYQQSLDQGLQFLIQYYNGEERAKGNILERFSAQQFPDLHSELNLSSLELGDSALYFCASSSWTGSTEAFFGQGTRLTVV.